Described below is a single T cell receptor beta chain sequence and its context. TCRdb's copy holds only in-frame clones and misses some; the assay was immunoSEQ multiplex PCR. The repertoire holds about 60,000 clones, with 80% to 95% as singletons. This record comes from a study of T cell changes during pregnancy in multiple sclerosis. The CDR3 totals 18 residues. CDR1 and CDR2 from the germline V gene are LGHNA and YNFKEQ. V trimming: 1 base; J trimming: 3 bases; junction bases outside the gene matches: 5. The material was peripheral blood, obtained in the first trimester of pregnancy. The clonotype was recovered from a female donor with multiple sclerosis, enrolled in a pregnancy study. The chain carries TRBV4-2 and TRBJ2-1; 14 bases are a match to TRBD2. The CDR3 loop reads CASSQVGTSGSNYNEQFF. CDR3 in DNA: TGTGCCAGCAGCCAAGTGGGGACTAGCGGGAGTAACTACAATGAGCAGTTCTTC.